Given below is one T cell receptor (beta chain) in context. These data belong to a study of beta chain features in type 1 diabetes. Investigators reverse transcribed all isolated RNA, so they sequenced expressed TCRB transcripts. TCRdb's table, derived via immunoSEQ multiplex PCR, lists solely in-frame clones and lacks some. The sample records 150,000 or so clones, about a tenth being singletons. The sample consisted of central memory CD4+ T cells from blood. This clonotype was obtained from a man between 18 and 29 years old in good health.

Here the CDR3 reads CASSPRQGVDEQYF. CDR3 DNA: TGTGCCAGCTCACCGCGACAGGGAGTCGACGAGCAGTACTTC. V and J are TRBV18 and TRBJ2-7; 7 nucleotides match TRBD1. The CDR3 loop spans 14 amino acids. V dropped 3 bases and J dropped 5; count of bases not matched to a gene: 7. Germline V gene lookup returns CDR1 KGHSH and CDR2 LQKENI.